The T cell receptor (beta chain) described here comes from a study of blood T cell repertoires in COVID-19. On the study more broadly: PBMCs, B-cell-depleted T cells, or T cells provided the cDNA or gDNA that made up the material.

The CDR3 length is 16 residues. Germline V gene data show CDR1 as WSHSY and CDR2 as SAAADI. V shed 5 bases and J 7 bases; nucleotides not matched to a gene: 9. As processed by the authors: Using reference gene primer amplification, nucleated cell counts were estimated. The method was immunoSEQ multiplex PCR; TCRdb's version includes in-frame clones alone and lacks a portion of them. V, J and clone size derive from that table, while D and trimming were established from the DNA sequence. The data hold under 150,000 clones, with roughly 76% observed a single time. The sample was peripheral blood. The receptor comes from a human donor with acute or convalescent COVID-19. The donor label of this sample is uncertain. The rearrangement links TRBV10-2 to TRBJ1-4; 11 bases match TRBD1. The CDR3 reads CASSSGTGGFSEKLFF. Here the CDR3 DNA reads TGCGCCAGCAGTTCCGGGACAGGGGGTTTTAGTGAAAAACTGTTTTTT.